These 28 T cell receptor beta chains share one sample of origin, sequenced in a study of patients and donors after allogeneic stem cell transplantation. Each CDR3 protein gets one entry after TCRdb re-called the RT-PCR reads with MiXCR. The table has about 960,000 distinct CDR3 sequences, about 20% seen once. Material: blood, either unsorted or a sorted T cell fraction (not recorded which). The receptors here all came from a human donor who was either an allogeneic HSCT recipient or a stem cell or donor lymphocyte infusion donor (not recorded which). It is not recorded whose cells these are; they may come from a transplant donor.

This sequence joins TRBV19 and TRBJ2-3; unclear D gene. Trimming shortened V by 4 bases and J by 4 bases, and 6 bases separated the two germline ends. The CDR3 spans 12 residues. CDR1 and CDR2 from the germline V gene are LNHDA and SQIVND (reference sequence). The CDR3 DNA follows: TGTGCCAGTAGTAAGACTCCAGATACGCAGTATTTT. As protein: CASSKTPDTQYF.

This clonotype occurred a few times. The chain has TRBV30 and TRBJ1-2, with TRBD1 matching 10 bases. Germline CDR1 is GTSNPN and CDR2 is SVGIG (reference sequence). The junction had 10 bases not matched to a gene; V was cut back by 3 bases and J by 6 bases. CDR3 length: 15 residues. Here the CDR3 DNA reads TGTGCCTGGAGCCAAGGACAGGGGGTTCGGGATGGCTACACCTTC. Protein product: CAWSQGQGVRDGYTF.

This clonotype has only a few counts. V gene TRBV20-1 combines with J gene TRBJ2-5, with D tentatively TRBD2 (6 bases). V was cut by 6 bases and J by 5 bases, with 16 bases left in between. The CDR3 spans 13 residues. Per the germline V gene, CDR1 is DFQATT and CDR2 is SNEGSKA (reference sequence). The CDR3 DNA reads as TGCAGTGCACCCGCCCCTAGCGCTGAGACCCAGTACTTC. Amino acid sequence: CSAPAPSAETQYF.

V and J are TRBV5-1 and TRBJ1-1; tentatively, D is TRBD1 (5 bases). There are 13 residues in the CDR3. The V end was cut by 4 bases, the J end by 5 bases, with 12 bases between. Germline loops: CDR1 SGHRS, CDR2 YFSETQ. The CDR3 protein is CASSVLGGTEAFF. CDR3 nucleotides: TGCGCCAGCAGCGTACTCGGGGGAACTGAAGCTTTCTTT.

This clonotype has a count of ten or more. The chain combines TRBV10-3 with TRBJ1-2, with D possibly being TRBD1 (6 bases). The CDR3 has 12 residues. Trimming left V 7 bases short and J 8 bases short, with 14 bases between. CDR1 ENHRY and CDR2 SYGVKD come from the germline V gene. The CDR3 loop is CAITDSREGYTF. As DNA, the CDR3 is TGTGCCATCACGGACAGCCGGGAGGGCTACACCTTC.

The chain joins TRBV9 to TRBJ2-5, with D uncertain. The CDR3 contains 13 residues. Germline assignment: CDR1 SGDLS and CDR2 YYNGEE. V was trimmed by 0 bases and J by 5 bases, leaving 8 bases between them. CDR3 bases: TGTGCCAGCAGCGTAGACGTAAAGGAGACCCAGTACTTC. Amino acids: CASSVDVKETQYF.

The chain uses TRBV10-3 and TRBJ1-3, with a weak D call TRBD1 (5 bases). CDR1 is ENHRY and CDR2 is SYGVKD in the germline V gene. V was cut by 10 bases and J by 8 bases, with 12 bases left in between. The CDR3 totals 11 residues. The CDR3 DNA reads TGTGCCAGCCCTTGGGGGGACACCATATATTTT. Encoded protein: CASPWGDTIYF.

The genes are TRBV11-2 and TRBJ2-5, with 9 nucleotides matching TRBD2. V shed 3 bases, J shed 5 bases, and the junction held 16 bases outside the gene matches. Germline-derived CDR1 and CDR2 are SGHAT and FQNNGV. This CDR3 is 18 amino acids long. This chain's CDR3 is CASSLDIAGAPRKETQYF. In DNA form, the CDR3 reads TGTGCCAGCAGCTTGGATATAGCGGGAGCGCCGAGAAAGGAGACCCAGTACTTC.

This clonotype has only a few counts. The chain employs TRBV29-1 and TRBJ2-7; D is unclear. There are 12 residues in the CDR3. Germline assignment: CDR1 SQVTM and CDR2 ANQGSEA. V lost 1 base and J lost 3, with 7 bases in between. CDR3 coding DNA: TGCAGCGTTGAAGGTGGGAACTACGAGCAGTACTTC. It specifies CSVEGGNYEQYF.

The chain couples TRBV10-3 to TRBJ2-7; possible D gene TRBD2, 6 bases. Germline assignment: CDR1 ENHRY and CDR2 SYGVKD. Trimming cost V 2 bases and J 4 bases, with 15 bases left between them. This CDR3 spans 15 amino acids. Here the CDR3 reads CAISEEASARYEQYF. The CDR3 DNA is TGTGCCATCAGTGAGGAGGCTAGCGCCCGGTACGAGCAGTACTTC.

This clonotype appeared a few times. This chain joins TRBV18 and TRBJ2-1; possible D gene TRBD2, 5 bases. V dropped 9 bases and J dropped 5 bases, with 14 bases sitting between them. The germline V gene has CDR1 KGHSH and CDR2 LQKENI. The CDR3 extends over 13 amino acids. For the CDR3, the DNA is TGTGCCAGTACATCGGGGATTGACAATGAGCAGTTCTTC. This encodes CASTSGIDNEQFF.

This clonotype was detected a few times. This rearrangement joins TRBV4-3 to TRBJ2-1; 7 positions match TRBD1. The CDR3 covers 17 residues. Unmatched junction bases numbered 12, after V lost 0 bases and J lost 7 bases. Germline CDR1 and CDR2: LGHNA and YSLEER. The DNA for the CDR3 is TGCGCCAGCAGCCAAGATAGCGCCCGACAGGGAAGGAATGAGCAGTTCTTC. Amino acid sequence: CASSQDSARQGRNEQFF.

This clonotype came up a few times. The rearrangement links TRBV24-1 to TRBJ2-3; 10 nucleotides align to TRBD1. In germline, CDR1 is KGHDR, CDR2 SFDVKD. The V and J ends lost 7 bases and 3 bases, in that order; junction bases with no gene match: 3. The CDR3 spans 14 residues. The CDR3 nucleotides are TGTGCCACCAGAGGACAGGGGGAAACAGATACGCAGTATTTT. This gives the protein CATRGQGETDTQYF.

This clonotype was observed a handful of times. V gene TRBV5-1 combines with J gene TRBJ2-3; D gene ambiguous. The CDR3 runs 12 residues. The V end was cut by 4 bases, the J end by 6 bases, with 9 bases between. CDR1 and CDR2 (germline): SGHRS, YFSETQ. This chain's CDR3 is CASSTTADTQYF. CDR3 sequence (DNA): TGCGCCAGCAGCACAACGGCGGATACGCAGTATTTT. Full variable domain (outside the CDR3, taken from reference TRBV5-1 and TRBJ2-3): KAGVTQTPRYLIKTRGQQVTLSCSPISGHRSVSWYQQTPGQGLQFLFEYFSETQRNKGNFPGRFSGRQFSNSRSEMNVSTLELGDSALYLCASSTTADTQYFGPGTRLTVL.

The chain recombines TRBV6-5 with TRBJ1-1, with D possibly being TRBD1 (5 bases). The CDR3 runs 17 residues. Germline V gene sequence: CDR1 MNHEY, CDR2 SVGAGI. V was pared by 0 bases and J by 6 bases, with 20 bases between. CDR3 DNA: TGTGCCAGCAGTTACTCGGGACGCGACGGCAGAGGGTCTGAAGCTTTCTTT. This translates into CASSYSGRDGRGSEAFF.

The chain links TRBV18 to TRBJ1-2; 7 nucleotides align to TRBD1. The CDR3 totals 16 residues. Germline loops: CDR1 KGHSH, CDR2 LQKENI. V lost 2 bases to trimming and J lost 2 bases; unmatched junction nucleotides: 8. The CDR3 loop reads CASSPGSRGQNYGYTF. Here the CDR3 DNA reads TGTGCCAGCTCACCAGGATCCCGGGGACAGAACTATGGCTACACCTTC.

The V call is TRBV11-1, the J call TRBJ2-1; D is tentatively TRBD1 or TRBD2 (6 bases each). CDR3 length: 12 amino acids. V was trimmed by 6 bases and J by 9 bases, leaving 12 bases between them. Looked up from germline, CDR1 is SGHAT and CDR2 is FQDESV (reference sequence). This CDR3 is CASSRSGAEQFF. The CDR3 nucleotides are TGTGCCAGCAGTCGCTCGGGGGCTGAGCAGTTCTTC. Drawing the rest from reference TRBV11-1 and TRBJ2-1, the complete variable domain is EAEVAQSPRYKITEKSQAVAFWCDPISGHATLYWYRQILGQGPELLVQFQDESVVDDSQLPKDRFSAERLKGVDSTLKIQPAELGDSAMYLCASSRSGAEQFFGPGTRLTVL.

V usage is TRBV20-1 and J usage is TRBJ2-4; D is uncertain. Germline values: CDR1 DFQATT, CDR2 SNEGSKA (reference sequence). V was pared by 6 bases and J by 1 base, with 7 bases between. The CDR3 runs to 12 residues. CDR3 nucleotides: TGCAGTGCCGGAAGGGCCAAAAACATTCAGTACTTC. As protein: CSAGRAKNIQYF.

This clonotype has just a few counts. J is TRBJ2-7 and V is TRBV29-1; TRBD1 aligns across 11 bases. This CDR3 comprises 14 residues. V dropped 7 bases and J dropped 2; count of bases not matched to a gene: 7. CDR1 and CDR2 (germline): SQVTM, ANQGSEA. The CDR3 DNA reads TGCAGCGCCGGACAGGGGGCCTACGCCTACGAGCAGTACTTC. Translating it yields CSAGQGAYAYEQYF.

The chain uses TRBV24-1 and TRBJ2-2; 10 positions match TRBD2. CDR3 length: 14 residues. The germline V gene encodes CDR1 KGHDR and CDR2 SFDVKD. With 10 bases clipped from V and 2 bases from J, the junction kept 3 bases outside the gene matches. The CDR3 spells CATRTSGNTGELFF. The CDR3 DNA sequence: TGTGCCACTCGGACTAGCGGAAACACCGGGGAGCTGTTTTTT.

In its sample, this clonotype was seen a few times. The CDR3 nucleotides read TGTGCCAGCAGTTTCTGGGATTCGACCGTTTCCGAGCAGTACTTC. It yields the protein CASSFWDSTVSEQYF. V usage is TRBV27 and J usage is TRBJ2-7; D is unresolved. The CDR3 consists of 15 residues. CDR1 is MNHEY, CDR2 SMNVEV, per germline (reference sequence). The V end lost 3 bases, the J end lost 6 bases, and 18 bases lay between the germline ends.

There are a few counts of this clonotype. The chain couples TRBV5-1 to TRBJ2-5, with 9 bases fitting TRBD2. The V gene end was trimmed by 0 bases and the J gene end by 2 bases; junction bases not matched to a gene: 5. The CDR3 sequence is 16 residues long. Germline CDR1 SGHRS, CDR2 YFSETQ. The DNA of the CDR3 is TGCGCCAGCAGCTTGGGGTCTAGCGGGAATCAAGAGACCCAGTACTTC. Amino acids: CASSLGSSGNQETQYF. The whole variable domain, remainder taken from reference TRBV5-1 and TRBJ2-5, is KAGVTQTPRYLIKTRGQQVTLSCSPISGHRSVSWYQQTPGQGLQFLFEYFSETQRNKGNFPGRFSGRQFSNSRSEMNVSTLELGDSALYLCASSLGSSGNQETQYFGPGTRLLVL.

The chain is built from TRBV7-9 and TRBJ2-7; D is unresolved. The V end lost 3 bases, the J end lost 3 bases, and 15 bases lay between the germline ends. CDR1 and CDR2 from the germline V gene are SEHNR and FQNEAQ (reference sequence). The CDR3 has 15 amino acids. The CDR3 region is CASSLVPGPHYEQYF. Here the CDR3 DNA reads TGTGCCAGCAGCTTGGTACCAGGTCCCCACTACGAGCAGTACTTC.

In this sample, this clonotype turned up many times. V usage is TRBV11-2 and J usage is TRBJ1-2; D gene ambiguous. The CDR3 spans 12 residues. Between the trimmed V and J ends, which lost 3 bases and 7 bases, there was a span of 9 bases. Per the germline V gene, CDR1 is SGHAT and CDR2 is FQNNGV. Written as DNA, the CDR3 is TGTGCCAGCAGCTTCTATCTCAGTGGCTACACCTTC. It yields the protein CASSFYLSGYTF. Supplemented by reference TRBV11-2 and TRBJ1-2, the full variable domain reads EAGVAQSPRYKIIEKRQSVAFWCNPISGHATLYWYQQILGQGPKLLIQFQNNGVVDDSQLPKDRFSAERLKGVDSTLKIQPAKLEDSAVYLCASSFYLSGYTFGSGTRLTVV.

The gene calls are TRBV20-1 and TRBJ2-3; 8 bases fit TRBD1. Looked up from germline, CDR1 is DFQATT and CDR2 is SNEGSKA (reference sequence). V was pared by 0 bases and J by 4 bases, with 6 bases of the junction left unmatched. The CDR3 totals 15 residues. CDR3 sequence (DNA): TGCAGTGCTAGAGAAAGGACAGGGTTGGCAGATACGCAGTATTTT. Its protein is CSARERTGLADTQYF.

This clonotype turned up a few times. This chain links TRBV4-1 with TRBJ2-1, with TRBD2 identical over 8 bases. CDR1 is MGHRA and CDR2 is YSYEKL in the germline V gene. The CDR3 runs to 11 residues. J gave up 12 bases and V 6 bases, and 4 bases lay outside the gene matches. As DNA, the CDR3 is TGCGCCAGCAGTCGGGGGGGCGTGCAGTTCTTC. Translation gives CASSRGGVQFF.

Only a few counts were recorded for this clonotype. The chain has TRBV11-3 and TRBJ2-7; TRBD2 aligns across 8 bases. The CDR3 spans 12 residues. Germline-derived CDR1 and CDR2 are SGHNT and YENEEA. The J segment lost 9 bases and the V segment lost 4 bases, leaving 5 bases of the junction unmatched. The CDR3 here is CASSYSGIGQYF. In DNA form, the CDR3 reads TGTGCCAGCAGCTATAGCGGGATCGGGCAGTACTTC.

This clonotype was seen a few times. The chain has TRBV4-3 and TRBJ2-3; D assignment may be TRBD1 or TRBD2 (5 bases each). The germline V and J ends were trimmed by 1 base and 3 bases, with 17 bases remaining between them. Germline CDR1 is LGHNA and CDR2 is YSLEER. The CDR3 runs 17 residues. The CDR3 here is CASSQGVVIGTTDTQYF. The CDR3 DNA sequence: TGCGCCAGCAGCCAAGGAGTCGTTATCGGGACGACAGATACGCAGTATTTT.